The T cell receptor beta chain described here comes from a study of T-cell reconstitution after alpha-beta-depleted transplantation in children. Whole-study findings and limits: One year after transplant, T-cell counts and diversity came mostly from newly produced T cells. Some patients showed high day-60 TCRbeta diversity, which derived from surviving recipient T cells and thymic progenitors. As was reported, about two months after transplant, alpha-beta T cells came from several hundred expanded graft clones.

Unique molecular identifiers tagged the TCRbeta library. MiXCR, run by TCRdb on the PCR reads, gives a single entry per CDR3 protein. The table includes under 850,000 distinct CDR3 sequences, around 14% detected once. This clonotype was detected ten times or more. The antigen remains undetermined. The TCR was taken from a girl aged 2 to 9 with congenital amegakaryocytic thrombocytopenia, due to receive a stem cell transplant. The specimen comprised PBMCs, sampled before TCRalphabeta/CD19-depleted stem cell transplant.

The CDR3 region is CASGDQDSNSPLHF. CDR3 DNA sequence: TGTGCCAGCGGAGATCAGGACAGTAATTCACCCCTCCACTTT. This chain links TRBV7-9 with TRBJ1-6; D is perhaps TRBD1 (6 bases). Germline V CDR1 and CDR2: SEHNR, FQNEAQ (reference sequence). There are 14 residues in the CDR3. Trimming shortened V by 8 bases and J by 6 bases, and 14 bases separated the two germline ends.